This record concerns one T cell receptor beta chain sequence. CDR3 length: 14 residues. Trimming took off 3 bases at V and 2 bases at J, with 11 bases between the two ends. The germline V gene has CDR1 SGHTA and CDR2 FQGNSA. The data stem from a study of blood T cell repertoires in COVID-19. Overall study: Samples came from the United States, Italy and Spain, spanning acute and convalescent COVID-19. The analysed material was cDNA or gDNA that came from T cells, B-cell-depleted T cells, or PBMCs.

In the authors' workflow: Estimated nucleated cell counts came from reference gene primer amplification. Using immunoSEQ multiplex PCR, the repertoire was profiled, and TCRdb retains in-frame clones only, with some absent. That table furnishes V, J and clone size, whereas the DNA furnished D and trimming. The sample has 150,000 to 180,000 clones, 91% seen once. This chain connects TRBV7-2 to TRBJ2-7; tentatively, D is TRBD1 (5 bases). The specimen sequenced was peripheral blood. This clonotype was obtained from a man aged 45-65 years with acute or convalescent COVID-19. CDR3 DNA sequence: TGTGCCAGCAGCTTGGGCAGGGTTCCCTACGAGCAGTACTTC. It codes for CASSLGRVPYEQYF.